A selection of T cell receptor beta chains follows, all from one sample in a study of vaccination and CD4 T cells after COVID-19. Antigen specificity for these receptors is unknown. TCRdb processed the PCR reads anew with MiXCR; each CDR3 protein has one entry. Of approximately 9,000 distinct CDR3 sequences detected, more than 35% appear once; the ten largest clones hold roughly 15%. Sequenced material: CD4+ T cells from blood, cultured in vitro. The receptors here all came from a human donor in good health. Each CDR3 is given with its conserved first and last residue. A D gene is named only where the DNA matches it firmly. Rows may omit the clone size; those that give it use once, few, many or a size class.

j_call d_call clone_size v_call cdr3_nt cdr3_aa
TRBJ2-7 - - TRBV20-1 TGCAGTGCTACGGTCGACAGCCTGATCTCCGAGCAGTACTTC CSATVDSLISEQYF
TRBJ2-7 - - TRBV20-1 TGCAGTGCTAGCTTGGAAGGCTACGAGCAGTACTTC CSASLEGYEQYF
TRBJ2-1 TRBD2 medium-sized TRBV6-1 TGTGCCAGCAGTGAAGGGACTAGCGGGAGCAATGAGCAGTTCTTC CASSEGTSGSNEQFF
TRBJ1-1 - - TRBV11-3 TGTGCCAGCGCGAAAGGAGGGAACACTGAAGCTTTCTTT CASAKGGNTEAFF
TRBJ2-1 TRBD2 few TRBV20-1 TGCAGTGCTAAAACTAGCGCTGAGCAGTTCTTC CSAKTSAEQFF
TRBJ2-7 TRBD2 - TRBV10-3 TGTGCCATCAGTGAGACGCCCCTAGCGGGAACGCGGGAGCAGTACTTC CAISETPLAGTREQYF
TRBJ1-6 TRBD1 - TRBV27 TGTGCCAGCAGCCCCAAGCCCCGGGACAGGGGGATCTCACCCCTCCACTTT CASSPKPRDRGISPLHF
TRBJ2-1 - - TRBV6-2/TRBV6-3 TGTGCCAGCAGTGATAGGACAGCCGATACCTCCTACAATGAGCAGTTCTTC CASSDRTADTSYNEQFF
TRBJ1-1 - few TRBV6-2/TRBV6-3 TGTGCCAGCAGCCCCCCAAACCCTGAAGCTTTCTTT CASSPPNPEAFF
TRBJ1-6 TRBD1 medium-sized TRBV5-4 TGTGCCAGCAGCTTGGGACAGGGGCTGAATTCACCCCTCCACTTT CASSLGQGLNSPLHF
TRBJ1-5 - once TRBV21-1 TGTGCCAGCAGCAAACAGGGGAAGGCGAGCAATCAGCCCCAGCATTTT CASSKQGKASNQPQHF
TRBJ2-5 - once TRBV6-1 TGTGCCAGCAGTGAATGGGGCGGGCAAGAGACCCAGTACTTC CASSEWGGQETQYF
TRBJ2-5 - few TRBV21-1 TGTGCCAGCCAGGGGAAAGGGATCCTCCAAGAGACCCAGTACTTC CASQGKGILQETQYF
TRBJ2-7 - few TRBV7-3 TGTGCCAGCAGCTTAACTGCTAGTAGTTACGAGCAGTACTTC CASSLTASSYEQYF
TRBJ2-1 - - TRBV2 TGTGCCAGCACCAGGAGGTCAGGGGCCTACAATGAGCAGTTCTTC CASTRRSGAYNEQFF
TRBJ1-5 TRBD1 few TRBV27 TGTGCCAGCAGCGGGACAGGGGGCCCTCAGCCCCAGCATTTT CASSGTGGPQPQHF
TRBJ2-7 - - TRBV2 TGTGCCAGCAGCGCTTCGACGGGCGTCTCCTACGAGCAGTACTTC CASSASTGVSYEQYF
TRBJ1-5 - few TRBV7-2 TGTGCCAGCAGCTCGACACCTGACCCCAATCAGCCCCAGCATTTT CASSSTPDPNQPQHF
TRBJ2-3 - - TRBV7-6 TGTGCCAGCAGAGGGGGGTTCGGCACAGATACGCAGTATTTT CASRGGFGTDTQYF
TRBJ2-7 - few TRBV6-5 TGTGCCAGCAGTTCTCCTACACTAAGCTCCTACGAGCAGTACTTC CASSSPTLSSYEQYF
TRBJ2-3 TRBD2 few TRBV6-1 TGTGCCAGCACCCAAGGGACTAGCGGGAGGTGGGGCACAGATACGCAGTATTTT CASTQGTSGRWGTDTQYF
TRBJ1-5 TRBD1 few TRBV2 TGTGCCAGCAGTGGCCGGACAGGGGGGAATCAGCCCCAGCATTTT CASSGRTGGNQPQHF
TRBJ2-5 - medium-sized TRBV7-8 TGTGCCAGCAGCTTTCACCGAGGAGAGACCCAGTACTTC CASSFHRGETQYF
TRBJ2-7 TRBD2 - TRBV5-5 TGTGCCAGCAGACGGGGCCAGGCCGGGGGGTACGAGCAGTACTTC CASRRGQAGGYEQYF
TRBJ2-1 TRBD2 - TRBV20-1 TGCAGTGCTACCACTAGCGGGAGAGACAATGAGCAGTTCTTC CSATTSGRDNEQFF
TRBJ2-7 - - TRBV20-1 TGCAGTGCTGCCCGGGGGACTTCCCAGTACGAGCAGTACTTC CSAARGTSQYEQYF